Shown below are 25 T cell receptor beta chains from a single sample sequenced in a study of response to subunit inactivated influenza vaccine (dated by TCRdb to the late 2010s). Library generation was performed with RT-PCR. Sequenced using an Illumina HiSeq 2500. TCRdb cleaned the public reads at Q25 with fastp, built clones with MiXCR and kept in-frame beta chains. One record per CDR3 amino acid sequence lists the most common genes and DNA. This sample lists about 520,000 distinct CDR3 sequences; under 8.5% were detected once. The ten largest clones take up around 13% of the sample. The starting material was PBMCs from blood, obtained less than 30 months after vaccination. The receptor set was obtained from a man aged 50-75 years who received an inactivated influenza vaccine. Donor details come from another sample of the same person, matched by shared clones.

The chain links TRBV19 to TRBJ2-2; 8 bases are a match to TRBD2. V shed 2 bases and J 4 bases; nucleotides not matched to a gene: 3. The CDR3 loop spans 15 amino acids. Germline V gene data show CDR1 as LNHDA and CDR2 as SQIVND (reference sequence). CDR3 loop: CASSISGRGTGELFF. The DNA for the CDR3 is TGTGCCAGTAGTATAAGCGGGAGAGGCACCGGGGAGCTGTTTTTT.

V is TRBV5-1 and J is TRBJ1-5; no clear D. V lost 3 bases, J lost 0 bases, and 10 bases lay in between. The CDR3 runs 15 residues. From germline, CDR1 is SGHRS and CDR2 YFSETQ. The CDR3 DNA reads TGCGCCAGCAGCTCCGGTCCAGATAGCAATCAGCCCCAGCATTTT. This gives the protein CASSSGPDSNQPQHF.

This clonotype showed up just a few times. The CDR3 nucleotides read TGCGCCAGCAGCCCAGGTCCGGGCATGAACACTGAAGCTTTCTTT. It yields the protein CASSPGPGMNTEAFF. The V and J genes are TRBV5-1 and TRBJ1-1; D ambiguous. Germline V lookup: CDR1 SGHRS, CDR2 YFSETQ. Trimming took 4 bases from V and 0 from J, leaving 13 bases between them. This CDR3 is built from 15 residues. Full variable domain (rest looked up from reference TRBV5-1 and TRBJ1-1): KAGVTQTPRYLIKTRGQQVTLSCSPISGHRSVSWYQQTPGQGLQFLFEYFSETQRNKGNFPGRFSGRQFSNSRSEMNVSTLELGDSALYLCASSPGPGMNTEAFFGQGTRLTVV.

This chain uses TRBV20-1 with TRBJ2-1; perhaps TRBD2 as D (5 bases). CDR1 and CDR2 from the germline V gene are DFQATT and SNEGSKA (reference sequence). V was clipped by 5 bases and J by 5 bases, with 7 bases between them. CDR3 length: 11 residues. CDR3 protein: CSAYGDNEQFF. CDR3 nucleotides: TGCAGTGCTTACGGGGACAATGAGCAGTTCTTC.

This clonotype was observed a handful of times. The chain links TRBV11-2 to TRBJ2-3; 9 nucleotides line up with TRBD1. Germline V gene sequence: CDR1 SGHAT, CDR2 FQNNGV. The length of the CDR3 is 19 residues. Trimming at V came to 4 bases and at J to 2 bases, leaving 16 bases not matched to a gene. Here the CDR3 DNA reads TGTGCCAGCAGCTCCCCCCGCGGGACAGGGCACCCAATCACAGATACGCAGTATTTT. It translates to CASSSPRGTGHPITDTQYF.

This clonotype was seen once. The chain combines TRBV20-1 with TRBJ1-1, with D possibly matching TRBD1 (6 bases). V shed 3 bases and J shed 5 bases, with 16 bases lying between them. The CDR3 is made up of 14 amino acids. The germline gives CDR1 DFQATT, CDR2 SNEGSKA (reference sequence). The CDR3 sequence is CSASNRVMATEAFF. The CDR3 DNA follows: TGCAGTGCTAGTAACAGGGTAATGGCAACTGAAGCTTTCTTT.

This clonotype was found many times. The V call is TRBV12-3 or TRBV12-4, the J call TRBJ2-7; D possibly corresponds to TRBD2 (6 bases). V gave up 4 bases and J gave up 4 bases, with 17 bases separating them. The CDR3 runs to 15 residues. In nucleotides, the CDR3 is TGTGCCAGCAGTTCGGCCTTAGGTAGCGGTTACGAGCAGTACTTC. Translated, it gives CASSSALGSGYEQYF.

CDR3: CASSLSKYQPQHF. In nucleotides, the CDR3 is TGTGCCAGCAGTTTATCGAAATATCAGCCCCAGCATTTT. The chain carries TRBV28 and TRBJ1-5, with D hard to call. The CDR3 extends over 13 amino acids. The germline gives CDR1 MDHEN, CDR2 SYDVKM. Trimming pared 1 base from V and 5 bases from J, leaving 6 bases between.

This clonotype was seen a few times. The chain couples TRBV10-1 to TRBJ1-1, with unresolved D. Per the germline V gene, CDR1 is WNHNN and CDR2 is SYGVQD (reference sequence). V was pared by 6 bases and J by 1 base, with 12 bases between. The CDR3 has 14 residues. CDR3 amino acids: CASSWNRQNTEAFF. DNA for the CDR3: TGCGCCAGCAGCTGGAACAGACAGAACACTGAAGCTTTCTTT.

The chain joins TRBV9 to TRBJ2-7; D may be TRBD2 (7 bases). In germline, CDR1 is SGDLS, CDR2 YYNGEE. This CDR3 is built from 14 residues. Trimming took off 4 bases at V and 7 bases at J, with 18 bases between the two ends. CDR3 DNA: TGTGCCAGCAGCCGAACAGGGAGGGTGAGGGAGCAGTACTTC. Translating gives CASSRTGRVREQYF.

This clonotype was detected a few times. The rearrangement joins TRBV11-2 to TRBJ2-1; 7 bases agree with TRBD2. V lost 5 bases, J lost 14 bases, and 6 bases stayed unmatched. The CDR3 runs to 11 residues. From germline, CDR1 is SGHAT and CDR2 FQNNGV. The CDR3 here is CASSPGGYEFF. CDR3 bases: TGTGCCAGCAGCCCCGGGGGGTACGAGTTCTTC.

In its sample, this clonotype was seen a few times. This rearrangement joins TRBV5-5 to TRBJ1-2, with 7 bases lining up with TRBD1. Germline CDR1 is SGHKS and CDR2 is YYEKEE (reference sequence). The V segment lost 4 bases and the J segment 2 bases; nucleotides outside the gene matches: 8. This CDR3 has 15 residues. In DNA form, the CDR3 reads TGTGCCAGCAGCCCCCCGGGACAGATAAACTATGGCTACACCTTC. Amino acids: CASSPPGQINYGYTF.

This clonotype has a handful of counts. Compared with germline, one end of the junction differs, possibly owing to a read error. This chain joins TRBV3-1 and TRBJ2-2; tentative D call: TRBD2 (5 bases). This CDR3 region has 14 residues. CDR1 LGHDT and CDR2 YNNKEL come from the germline V gene (reference sequence). The CDR3 spells CASSLQTDTGELSF. The CDR3 nucleotides are TGTGCCAGCAGCCTACAGACTGACACCGGGGAGCTGTCTTTT.

This chain connects TRBV15 to TRBJ2-2; 7 bases line up with TRBD2. Germline loops: CDR1 LNHNV, CDR2 YYDKDF (reference sequence). The trim removed 3 bases at V and 6 bases at J, leaving 10 bases unmatched. CDR3 size: 16 residues. CDR3 DNA sequence: TGTGCCACCAGCAGGGGAGGGGCTAGCAAAGCCGGGGAGCTGTTTTTT. Its protein product is CATSRGGASKAGELFF.

The chain has TRBV14 and TRBJ2-3, with 10 nucleotides matching TRBD2. Germline CDR1 reads SGHDN; CDR2 reads FVKESK. The CDR3 spans 21 residues. With V trimmed by 0 bases and J by 4 bases, 19 bases remained unmatched. The CDR3 here is CASSQDPQDLRTSGYSDTQYF. For the CDR3, the DNA is TGTGCCAGCAGCCAAGACCCGCAAGATCTCAGGACTAGCGGATACTCAGATACGCAGTATTTT. Filled out from reference TRBV14 and TRBJ2-3, the complete variable domain reads EAGVTQFPSHSVIEKGQTVTLRCDPISGHDNLYWYRRVMGKEIKFLLHFVKESKQDESGMPNNRFLAERTGGTYSTLKVQPAELEDSGVYFCASSQDPQDLRTSGYSDTQYFGPGTRLTVL.

This clonotype appeared many times. The chain links TRBV6-5 to TRBJ2-3, with D maybe TRBD2 (5 bases). The CDR3 sequence is 15 residues long. In germline, CDR1 is MNHEY, CDR2 SVGAGI. With 2 bases removed from V and 2 bases from J, the gap between germline ends came to 11 bases. CDR3 nucleotides: TGTGCCAGCAGTTACAGGATAGCGCCCACAGATACGCAGTATTTT. Translation: CASSYRIAPTDTQYF.

This chain connects TRBV2 to TRBJ2-5; 10 positions agree with TRBD2. V trimming: 8 bases; J trimming: 6 bases; junction bases outside the gene matches: 18. The CDR3 spans 17 residues. In germline, CDR1 is SNHLY, CDR2 FYNNEI. In DNA form, the CDR3 reads TGTGCCAGCCGGGGGGATAAAGCGGGAGGGCCAGGAAAGACCCAGTACTTC. Encoded protein: CASRGDKAGGPGKTQYF.

This clonotype was observed a few times. The rearrangement joins TRBV9 to TRBJ2-1; D ambiguous. CDR1 SGDLS and CDR2 YYNGEE come from the germline V gene. Deletions cut 0 bases from V and 5 bases from J, with 12 bases between. There are 15 residues in the CDR3. The CDR3 loop reads CASSVVGTENNEQFF. The CDR3 coding sequence is TGTGCCAGCAGCGTAGTCGGAACCGAAAACAATGAGCAGTTCTTC.

The rearrangement uses TRBV7-8 and TRBJ2-3; D might be TRBD2 (6 bases). Germline values: CDR1 SGHVS, CDR2 FQNEAQ. The CDR3 spans 14 residues. V dropped 2 bases and J dropped 5 bases, with 11 bases sitting between them. DNA for the CDR3: TGTGCCAGCAGCTTAAGGCGGGGTGAAGATACGCAGTATTTT. As protein: CASSLRRGEDTQYF.

This clonotype has a handful of counts. The V and J genes are TRBV3-1 and TRBJ1-3; a possible D gene is TRBD1 (6 bases). CDR1 and CDR2 (germline): LGHDT, YNNKEL (reference sequence). This CDR3 is built from 18 residues. V lost 4 bases and J lost 0, with 19 bases in between. CDR3 DNA sequence: TGTGCCAGCAGCCTTTGGGGGGACACAAAACGCTCTGGAAACACCATATATTTT. Translating it yields CASSLWGDTKRSGNTIYF.

CDR3 protein: CASSYFYSYNEQFF. CDR3 DNA: TGTGCCAGCAGTTATTTTTACTCCTACAATGAGCAGTTCTTC. The chain has TRBV12-3 or TRBV12-4 and TRBJ2-1; D not certain. CDR3 length: 14 amino acids. The V end lost 4 bases, the J end lost 0 bases, and 7 bases lay between the germline ends.

The V gene is TRBV3-1, the J gene TRBJ2-7; 15 bases match TRBD2. There are 18 residues in the CDR3. Germline trimming cut 1 base from V and 4 bases from J; bases unmatched to any gene: 8. Germline loops: CDR1 LGHDT, CDR2 YNNKEL (reference sequence). CDR3 nucleotides: TGTGCCAGCAGCCAAGTACTCCCGGGACTAGCGGGAGGATACGAGCAGTACTTC. This codes for CASSQVLPGLAGGYEQYF.

The genes are TRBV6-5 and TRBJ1-4, with D perhaps matching TRBD1 (6 bases). The ends were cut back, 4 bases at V and 6 bases at J, with 12 bases in the middle. This CDR3 spans 14 amino acids. From germline, CDR1 is MNHEY and CDR2 SVGAGI. The DNA for the CDR3 is TGTGCCAGCAGTTCCCAGGGGATTGATGAAAAACTGTTTTTT. Its protein product is CASSSQGIDEKLFF.

The rearrangement uses TRBV4-3 and TRBJ2-1; TRBD1 aligns across 7 bases. This CDR3 comprises 15 residues. V dropped 6 bases and J dropped 4; count of bases not matched to a gene: 9. Germline V gives CDR1 LGHNA, CDR2 YSLEER. The CDR3 sequence: CASSPDRAPYNEQFF. The DNA for the CDR3 is TGCGCCAGCAGTCCCGACAGGGCGCCTTACAATGAGCAGTTCTTC.

At least ten counts were recorded for this clonotype. The V and J genes are TRBV2 and TRBJ2-7; perhaps TRBD1 as D (6 bases). Per germline, CDR1 SNHLY and CDR2 FYNNEI. Trimming took off 3 bases at V and 5 bases at J, with 17 bases between the two ends. This CDR3 spans 15 amino acids. The CDR3 sequence: CASSDGLRGYDEQYF. CDR3 in DNA: TGTGCCAGCAGTGACGGCTTGAGGGGGTACGACGAGCAGTACTTC. The variable domain in full, completed from reference TRBV2 and TRBJ2-7, reads EPEVTQTPSHQVTQMGQEVILRCVPISNHLYFYWYRQILGQKVEFLVSFYNNEISEKSEIFDDQFSVERPDGSNFTLKIRSTKLEDSAMYFCASSDGLRGYDEQYFGPGTRLTVT.